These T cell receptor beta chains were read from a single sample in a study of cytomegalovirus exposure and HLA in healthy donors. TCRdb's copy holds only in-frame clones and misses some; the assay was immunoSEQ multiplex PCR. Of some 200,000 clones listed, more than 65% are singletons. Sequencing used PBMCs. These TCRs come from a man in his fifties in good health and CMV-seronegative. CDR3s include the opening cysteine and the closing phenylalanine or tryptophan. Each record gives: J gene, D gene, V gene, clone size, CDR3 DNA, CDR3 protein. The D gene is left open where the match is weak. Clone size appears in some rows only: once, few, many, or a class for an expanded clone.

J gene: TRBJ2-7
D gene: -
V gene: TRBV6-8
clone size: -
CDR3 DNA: TGTGCCAGCAGTTTCGGACAGCCATACGAGCAGTACTTC
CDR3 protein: CASSFGQPYEQYF

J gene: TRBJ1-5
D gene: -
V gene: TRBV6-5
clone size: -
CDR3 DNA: TGTGCCAGCGCATTGGACAGTAGCAATCAGCCCCAGCATTTT
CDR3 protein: CASALDSSNQPQHF

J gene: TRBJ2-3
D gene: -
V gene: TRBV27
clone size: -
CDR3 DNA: TGTGCCAGCAGTTTAACAGTGTGGGATACGCAGTATTTT
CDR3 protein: CASSLTVWDTQYF

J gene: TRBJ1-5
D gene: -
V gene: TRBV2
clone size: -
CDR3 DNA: TGTGCCAGCAGTGGACAGCCCGAGGGCAATCAGCCCCAGCATTTT
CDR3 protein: CASSGQPEGNQPQHF

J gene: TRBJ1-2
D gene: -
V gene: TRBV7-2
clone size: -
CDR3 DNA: TGTGCCAGCAGCACTACCCCCGGGGGGCCCTATGGCTACACCTTC
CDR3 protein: CASSTTPGGPYGYTF

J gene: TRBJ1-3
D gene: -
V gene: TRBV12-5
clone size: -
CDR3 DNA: TGTGCTAGTGGTTTGGGGCCAGCTCCAGAACTAATATATTTT
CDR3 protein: CASGLGPAPELIYF

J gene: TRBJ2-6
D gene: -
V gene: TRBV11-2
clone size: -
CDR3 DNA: TGTGCCAGCAGCTTAGATCTTTCGTCTGGGGCCAACGTCCTGACTTTC
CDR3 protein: CASSLDLSSGANVLTF

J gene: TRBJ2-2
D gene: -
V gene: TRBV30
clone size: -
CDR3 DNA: TGTGCCTGGAGTGTTTACACAACCGGGGAGCTGTTTTTT
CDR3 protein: CAWSVYTTGELFF

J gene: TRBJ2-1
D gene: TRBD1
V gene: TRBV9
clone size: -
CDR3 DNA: TGTGCCAGCAGCGTAGGTTCGGGACAGGGATACAATGAGCAGTTCTTC
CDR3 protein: CASSVGSGQGYNEQFF

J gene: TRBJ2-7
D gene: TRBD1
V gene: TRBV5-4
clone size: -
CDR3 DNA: TGTGCCAGCAGTCATGGACAGGGGGCAGGCGAGCAGTACTTC
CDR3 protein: CASSHGQGAGEQYF

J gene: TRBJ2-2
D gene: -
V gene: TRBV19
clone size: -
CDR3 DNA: TGTGCCAGTAGATTCGACTTCAACACCGGGGAGCTGTTTTTT
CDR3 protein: CASRFDFNTGELFF

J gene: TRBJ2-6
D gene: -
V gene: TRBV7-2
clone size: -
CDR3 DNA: TGTGCCAGCAGCTTAGTCGGCAGGGCTGGGGCCAACGTCCTGACTTTC
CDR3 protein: CASSLVGRAGANVLTF

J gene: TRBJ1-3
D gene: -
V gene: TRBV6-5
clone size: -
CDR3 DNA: TGTGCCAGCCGACCGTGGGGGGTAGGAGGAAACACCATATATTTT
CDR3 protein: CASRPWGVGGNTIYF

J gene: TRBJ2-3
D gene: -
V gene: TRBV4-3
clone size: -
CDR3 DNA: TGCGCCAGCAGCCAAGGGCAGTATATGGATACGCAGTATTTT
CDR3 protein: CASSQGQYMDTQYF

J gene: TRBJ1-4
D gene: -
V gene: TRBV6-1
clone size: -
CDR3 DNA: TGTGCCAGCAGTGAAGGTCAGGGTGGGAATGAAAAACTGTTTTTT
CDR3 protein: CASSEGQGGNEKLFF

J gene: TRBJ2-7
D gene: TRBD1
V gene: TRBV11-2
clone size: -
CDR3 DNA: TGTGCCAGCAGCGCCGGACAGGGAGGATCCTACGAGCAGTACTTC
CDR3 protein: CASSAGQGGSYEQYF

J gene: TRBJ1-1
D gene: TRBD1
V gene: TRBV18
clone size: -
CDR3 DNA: TGTGCCAGCTCCTCCGGGACAGGGGGATACACTGAAGCTTTCTTT
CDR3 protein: CASSSGTGGYTEAFF

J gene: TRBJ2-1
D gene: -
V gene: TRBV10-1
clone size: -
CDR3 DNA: TGCGCCAGCAGCCCCGAGGGGAGGGGGGGGCTCGATGAGCAGTTCTTC
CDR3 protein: CASSPEGRGGLDEQFF

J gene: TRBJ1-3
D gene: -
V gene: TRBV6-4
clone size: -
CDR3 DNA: TGTGCCAGCAGTGACGTACAGGGCTGGGACACCATATATTTT
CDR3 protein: CASSDVQGWDTIYF

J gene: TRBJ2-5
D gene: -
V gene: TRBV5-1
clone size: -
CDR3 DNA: TGCGCCAGCAGCTTGATCGACTGGGAGACCCAGTACTTC
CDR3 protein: CASSLIDWETQYF

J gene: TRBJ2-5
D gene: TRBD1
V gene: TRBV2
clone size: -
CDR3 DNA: TGTGCCAGCAAATTTCAGGGGGCCCAAGAGACCCAGTACTTC
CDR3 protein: CASKFQGAQETQYF

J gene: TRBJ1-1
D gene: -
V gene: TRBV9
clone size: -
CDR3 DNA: TGTGCCAGCAGCGAGGCCCCCCCGGGTCCCACTGAAGCTTTCTTT
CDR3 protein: CASSEAPPGPTEAFF

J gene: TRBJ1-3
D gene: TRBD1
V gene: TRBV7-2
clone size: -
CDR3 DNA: TGTGCCAGCAGCGTCGACAGGGGGCCAGGAAACACCATATATTTT
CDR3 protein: CASSVDRGPGNTIYF

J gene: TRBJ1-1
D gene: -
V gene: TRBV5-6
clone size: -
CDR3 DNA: TGTGCCAGCAGCCCCCCAGGAATCTCTGAAGCTTTCTTT
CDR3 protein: CASSPPGISEAFF

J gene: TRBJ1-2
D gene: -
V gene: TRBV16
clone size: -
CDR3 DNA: TGTGCCAGCAGCCAAGGCGGGAGGGAAGAAGAGGGCTACACCTTC
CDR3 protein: CASSQGGREEEGYTF

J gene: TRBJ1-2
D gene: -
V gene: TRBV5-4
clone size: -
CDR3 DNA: TGTGCCAGCAGCTTGGAACAGGGCTATGGCTACACCTTC
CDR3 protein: CASSLEQGYGYTF

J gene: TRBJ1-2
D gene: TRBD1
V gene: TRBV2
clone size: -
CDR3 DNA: TGTGCCAGCAGTCAAGAAGGGGGCGCGAGGACCTATGGCTACACCTTC
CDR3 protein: CASSQEGGARTYGYTF

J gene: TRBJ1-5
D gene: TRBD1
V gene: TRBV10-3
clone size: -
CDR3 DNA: TGTGCCATCATCCACCGGGACAGTATAAAAAGTAGCAATCAGCCCCAGCATTTT
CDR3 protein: CAIIHRDSIKSSNQPQHF

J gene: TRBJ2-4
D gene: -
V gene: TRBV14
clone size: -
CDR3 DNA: TGTGCCAGCAGTCAATCGGGAGCCAAAAACATTCAGTACTTC
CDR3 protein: CASSQSGAKNIQYF

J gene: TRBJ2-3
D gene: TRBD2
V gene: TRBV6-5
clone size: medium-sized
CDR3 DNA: TGTGCCAGCACAAGACTAGCGGGGGGCCAGGATACGCAGTATTTT
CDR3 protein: CASTRLAGGQDTQYF

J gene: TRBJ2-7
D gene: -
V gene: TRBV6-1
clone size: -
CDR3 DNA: TGTGCCAGCAGTGAGTGGGGGTCAGGACTATCCTACGAGCAGTACTTC
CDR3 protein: CASSEWGSGLSYEQYF

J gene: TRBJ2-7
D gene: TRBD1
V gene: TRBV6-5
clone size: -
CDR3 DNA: TGTGCCAGCACCGCAGACAGGGGCACCGACGAGCAGTACTTC
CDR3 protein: CASTADRGTDEQYF

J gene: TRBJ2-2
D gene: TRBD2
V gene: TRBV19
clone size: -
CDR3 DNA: TGTGCCAGTAGTATAGGGCTAGCGGGGGTTGACACCGGGGAGCTGTTTTTT
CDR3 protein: CASSIGLAGVDTGELFF

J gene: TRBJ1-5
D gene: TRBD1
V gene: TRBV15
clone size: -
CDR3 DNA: TGTGCCACCAGCAGTGGACAGGGGGCCAGCAATCAGCCCCAGCATTTT
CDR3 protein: CATSSGQGASNQPQHF

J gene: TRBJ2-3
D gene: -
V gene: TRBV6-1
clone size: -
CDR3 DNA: TGTGCCAGCAGTGACGAGGTAGCCACGGATACGCAGTATTTT
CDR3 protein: CASSDEVATDTQYF

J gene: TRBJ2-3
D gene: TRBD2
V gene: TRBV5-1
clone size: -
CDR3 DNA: TGCGCCAGCAGCTTGGGGGGCGGGGGATCAGATACGCAGTATTTT
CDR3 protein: CASSLGGGGSDTQYF

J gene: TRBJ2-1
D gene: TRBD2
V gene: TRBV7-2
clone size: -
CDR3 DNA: TGTGCCAGCAGCTCCCGCGGAGCGGGGGCGCACAATGAGCAGTTCTTC
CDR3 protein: CASSSRGAGAHNEQFF

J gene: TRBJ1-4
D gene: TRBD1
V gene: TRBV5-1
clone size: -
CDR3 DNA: TGCGCCAGCAGCTCTACGGGACAGTCCCTAGAAAAACTGTTTTTT
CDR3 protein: CASSSTGQSLEKLFF

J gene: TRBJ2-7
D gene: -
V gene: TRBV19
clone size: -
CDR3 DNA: TGTGCCAGTAGTATAGGCCCCCCAGGGGCCGTAGCCTACGAGCAGTACTTC
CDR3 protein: CASSIGPPGAVAYEQYF

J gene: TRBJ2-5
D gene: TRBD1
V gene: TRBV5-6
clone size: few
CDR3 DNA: TGTGCCAGCAGCTCGACAGGGGGCGTGGGGACCCAGTACTTC
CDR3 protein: CASSSTGGVGTQYF

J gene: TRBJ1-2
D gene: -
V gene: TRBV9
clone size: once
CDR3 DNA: TGTGCCAGCAGCGCGGCCCAGGGAAGGTCTTATGGCTACACCTTC
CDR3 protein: CASSAAQGRSYGYTF

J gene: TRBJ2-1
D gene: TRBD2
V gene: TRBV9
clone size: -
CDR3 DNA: TGTGCCAGCAGCGTAGGTGTTTTCGGGGGGGCCGGGAATGAGCAGTTCTTC
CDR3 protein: CASSVGVFGGAGNEQFF

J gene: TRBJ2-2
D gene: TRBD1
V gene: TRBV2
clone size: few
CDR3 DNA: TGTGCCATCGTCCAGGACAGGGGAAGCGACACCGGGGAGCTGTTTTTT
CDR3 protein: CAIVQDRGSDTGELFF

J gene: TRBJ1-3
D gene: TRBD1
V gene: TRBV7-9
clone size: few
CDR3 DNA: TGTGCCAGCAGCCCCGACAGGGTCGGTCTATCTGGAAACACCATATATTTT
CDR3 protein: CASSPDRVGLSGNTIYF

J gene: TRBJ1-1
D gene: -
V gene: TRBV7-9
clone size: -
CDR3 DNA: TGTGCCAGCAGCCCTATCGGGGATTCGGCTGAAGCTTTCTTT
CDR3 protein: CASSPIGDSAEAFF

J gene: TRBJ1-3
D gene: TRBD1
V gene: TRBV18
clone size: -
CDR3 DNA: TGTGCCAGCTCAAGCGACAGGGGCCCTGGAAACACCATATATTTT
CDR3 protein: CASSSDRGPGNTIYF

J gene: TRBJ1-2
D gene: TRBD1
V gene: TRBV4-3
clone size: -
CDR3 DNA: TGCGCCAGCAGCCAAGACAGGGGGCCCCCTAACTATGGCTACACCTTC
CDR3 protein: CASSQDRGPPNYGYTF

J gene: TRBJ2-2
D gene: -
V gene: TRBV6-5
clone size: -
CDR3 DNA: TGTGCCACACGGAGGGGGGCGGGGGACACCGGGGAGCTGTTTTTT
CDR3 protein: CATRRGAGDTGELFF

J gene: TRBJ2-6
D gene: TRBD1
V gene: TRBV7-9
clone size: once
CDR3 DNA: TGTGCCAGCAGCTTAGACGGGACAGGCATCTCTGGGGCCAACGTCCTGACTTTC
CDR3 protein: CASSLDGTGISGANVLTF

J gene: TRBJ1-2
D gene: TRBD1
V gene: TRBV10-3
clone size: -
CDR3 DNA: TGTGCCATCAGCGGACAGGGACAGTACCGAGGCTACACCTTC
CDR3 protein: CAISGQGQYRGYTF

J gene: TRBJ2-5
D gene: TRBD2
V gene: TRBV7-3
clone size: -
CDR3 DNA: TGTGCCAGCAGCTTAAACGGCGGGGGGGCGGAGACCCAGTACTTC
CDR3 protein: CASSLNGGGAETQYF

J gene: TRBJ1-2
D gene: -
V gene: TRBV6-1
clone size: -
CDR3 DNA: TGTGCCAGCAGTGAGACCCGGGGAAGAGGTGGCTACACCTTC
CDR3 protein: CASSETRGRGGYTF